These 30 T cell receptor beta chains originate from one sample sequenced in a study of cytomegalovirus exposure and HLA in healthy donors. The PCR made use of 60 Vbeta and 13 Jbeta primers. Measured with immunoSEQ multiplex PCR; TCRdb has only the in-frame clones, and not every one. The repertoire holds roughly 110,000 clones, over 60% seen once, with about 4.3% in the top ten. Sequenced material: PBMCs. These receptors were obtained from a male donor in good health and CMV-seronegative.

This clone showed up just a few times. This chain joins TRBV4-1 and TRBJ2-2; TRBD2 agrees at 14 bases. After removal of 3 bases from V and 4 bases from J, the junction contained 7 bases not matched to a gene. Per the germline V gene, CDR1 is MGHRA and CDR2 is YSYEKL. This CDR3 has 18 residues. The CDR3 region has the DNA TGCGCCAGCAGCCAGGCGGGACTAGCGGGAGTAGGCACCGGGGAGCTGTTTTTT. Its protein is CASSQAGLAGVGTGELFF.

This clone was found once. This rearrangement joins TRBV7-2 to TRBJ2-7; maybe TRBD1 (6 bases). Germline assignment: CDR1 SGHTA and CDR2 FQGNSA. The CDR3 is 15 residues long. Trimming stripped 1 base from V and 2 bases from J, with 12 bases between. CDR3 DNA: TGTGCCAGCAGCTTAGAGGGACATGGGGCCTACGAGCAGTACTTC. Protein: CASSLEGHGAYEQYF.

The gene calls are TRBV18 and TRBJ2-3; weak D call: TRBD2 (5 bases). The CDR3 runs 17 residues. V lost 1 base and J 0 bases, leaving 14 bases between the germline ends. Germline V lookup: CDR1 KGHSH, CDR2 LQKENI. CDR3 DNA sequence: TGTGCCAGCTCACCACGGGTGGGCGGACTTAGCACAGATACGCAGTATTTT. Its protein is CASSPRVGGLSTDTQYF.

The rearrangement uses TRBV4-1 and TRBJ1-4; D is unresolved. The CDR3 runs 16 residues. Looked up from germline, CDR1 is MGHRA and CDR2 is YSYEKL. Trimming took off 4 bases at V and 5 bases at J, with 17 bases between the two ends. CDR3 nucleotide sequence: TGCGCCAGCAGCCGCCGAGTAGAATCGTGGAATGAAAAACTGTTTTTT. Its translation is CASSRRVESWNEKLFF.

This clone has only a few counts. One junction end does not reproduce the germline sequence, and a read error may be involved. This chain links TRBV7-2 with TRBJ2-7; D may be TRBD1 (5 bases). This CDR3 has 11 amino acids. CDR1 and CDR2 from the germline V gene are SGHTA and FQGNSA. CDR3 sequence (DNA): TGTGCCAGCAGCTTGGGGCTAGACCTGGTCTTC. This encodes CASSLGLDLVF. Variable domain in full (rest from reference TRBV7-2 and TRBJ2-7): GAGVSQSPSNKVTEKGKDVELRCDPISGHTALYWYRQSLGQGLEFLIYFQGNSAPDKSGLPSDRFSAERTGGSVSTLTIQRTQQEDSAVYLCASSLGLDLVFGPGTRLTVT.

V gene TRBV15 combines with J gene TRBJ2-7, with 9 positions matching TRBD2. There are 14 residues in the CDR3. Germline CDR1 and CDR2: LNHNV and YYDKDF (reference sequence). Germline trimming cut 1 base from V and 4 bases from J; bases unmatched to any gene: 2. This chain's CDR3 is CATSRASGIYEQYF. The CDR3 nucleotides read TGTGCCACCAGCAGAGCTAGCGGGATATACGAGCAGTACTTC.

Here the CDR3 reads CASSEQLSNYGYTF. CDR3 bases: TGTGCCAGCAGTGAACAGTTATCAAACTATGGCTACACCTTC. The chain joins TRBV6-1 to TRBJ1-2; D is ambiguous. The V gene lost 2 bases and the J gene lost 2 bases, with 9 bases spanning the gap. The germline V gene encodes CDR1 MNHNS and CDR2 SASEGT. CDR3 length: 14 amino acids.

The chain couples TRBV7-6 to TRBJ2-1; TRBD2 agrees at 12 bases. There are 18 residues in the CDR3. V was clipped by 1 base and J by 2 bases; unmatched bases: 6. CDR1 is SGHVS and CDR2 is FNYEAQ in the germline V gene. Here the CDR3 reads CASSLGLLAGGAYNEQFF. The CDR3 coding sequence is TGTGCCAGCAGCTTAGGGTTACTAGCGGGAGGTGCCTACAATGAGCAGTTCTTC.

This chain links TRBV25-1 with TRBJ2-5, with TRBD2 as a possible D gene (6 bases). The CDR3 spans 14 residues. V was clipped by 1 base and J by 4 bases, with 10 bases between them. Germline CDR1 and CDR2: MGHDK and SYGVNS. CDR3 sequence: CASSEWQGGETQYF. The CDR3, as DNA: TGTGCCAGCAGTGAATGGCAGGGAGGAGAGACCCAGTACTTC.

The J gene is TRBJ2-7, the V gene TRBV5-1, with D unclear. Germline loops: CDR1 SGHRS, CDR2 YFSETQ. V was clipped by 2 bases and J by 5 bases, with 8 bases between them. This CDR3 is built from 12 residues. The DNA for the CDR3 is TGCGCCAGCAGCTTCCCCTCGGACGAGCAGTACTTC. It is translated as CASSFPSDEQYF.

The chain combines TRBV7-6 with TRBJ2-7; tentative D call: TRBD2 (6 bases). CDR3 length equals 15 residues. Germline CDR1 is SGHVS and CDR2 is FNYEAQ. The ends were cut back, 5 bases at V and 1 base at J, with 15 bases in the middle. CDR3 nucleotides: TGTGCCAGCAGCCAGTCGAGCGGGCTATCCTACGAGCAGTACTTC. Encoded protein: CASSQSSGLSYEQYF.

This chain connects TRBV5-1 to TRBJ2-7; 10 bases match TRBD1. V was clipped by 4 bases and J by 2 bases; unmatched bases: 6. This CDR3 has 15 amino acids. Germline-derived CDR1 and CDR2 are SGHRS and YFSETQ. The CDR3: CASSNTGTGAYEQYF. CDR3 nucleotides: TGCGCCAGCAGCAACACCGGGACAGGGGCCTACGAGCAGTACTTC.

V and J are TRBV15 and TRBJ2-3; D uncertain. The ends were cut back, 2 bases at V and 5 bases at J, with 11 bases in the middle. CDR1 and CDR2 (germline): LNHNV, YYDKDF (reference sequence). This CDR3 region has 14 residues. The chain's CDR3 is CATSRSSRGDTQYF. The CDR3 DNA reads TGTGCCACCAGCAGATCGTCTAGAGGAGATACGCAGTATTTT. Looking up the rest from reference TRBV15 and TRBJ2-3 gives the full variable domain: DAMVIQNPRYQVTQFGKPVTLSCSQTLNHNVMYWYQQKSSQAPKLLFHYYDKDFNNEADTPDNFQSRRPNTSFCFLDIRSPGLGDTAMYLCATSRSSRGDTQYFGPGTRLTVL.

This chain joins TRBV5-1 and TRBJ2-7; 9 bases are shared with TRBD1. This CDR3 contains 18 residues. V shed 2 bases and J 2 bases; nucleotides not matched to a gene: 14. The germline CDR1 and CDR2 sequences are SGHRS and YFSETQ. The chain's CDR3 is CASSFPETPGQGTYEQYF. In DNA, the CDR3 is TGCGCCAGCAGCTTCCCTGAGACCCCGGGACAGGGTACCTACGAGCAGTACTTC.

This clone has a handful of counts. The chain combines TRBV7-2 with TRBJ2-7; TRBD2 agrees at 14 bases. V lost 3 bases, J lost 9 bases, and 7 bases stayed unmatched. The CDR3 totals 15 residues. Germline lookup yields CDR1 SGHTA and CDR2 FQGNSA. The CDR3, as DNA: TGTGCCAGCAGCTTGCCGGGACTAGCGGGAGAGGTGCAGTACTTC. Translation gives CASSLPGLAGEVQYF.

This chain uses TRBV11-2 with TRBJ2-1, with 7 bases fitting TRBD1. After removal of 5 bases from V and 8 bases from J, the junction contained 3 bases not matched to a gene. Germline V gene lookup returns CDR1 SGHAT and CDR2 FQNNGV. This CDR3 is built from 12 residues. The CDR3 loop reads CASSRQGDEQFF. DNA for the CDR3: TGTGCCAGCAGCAGACAGGGCGATGAGCAGTTCTTC. Full variable domain (remainder filled in from reference TRBV11-2 and TRBJ2-1): EAGVAQSPRYKIIEKRQSVAFWCNPISGHATLYWYQQILGQGPKLLIQFQNNGVVDDSQLPKDRFSAERLKGVDSTLKIQPAKLEDSAVYLCASSRQGDEQFFGPGTRLTVL.

The J gene is TRBJ1-5, the V gene TRBV28; 11 nucleotides agree with TRBD1. The ends lost 7 bases at V and 9 bases at J; junction bases unmatched: 8. CDR3 length: 14 residues. CDR1 and CDR2 (germline): MDHEN, SYDVKM. CDR3 in DNA: TGTGCCAGCAACGGACAGGGGGCCTACCGGCCCCAGCATTTT. It is translated as CASNGQGAYRPQHF.

This clone was seen a handful of times. The J gene is TRBJ1-1, the V gene TRBV27; tentative D call: TRBD1 (6 bases). V was cut by 7 bases and J by 1 base, with 13 bases left in between. This CDR3 has 14 amino acids. Germline V gene data show CDR1 as MNHEY and CDR2 as SMNVEV (reference sequence). This CDR3 reads CASTRGGANTEAFF. The CDR3 nucleotides read TGTGCCAGCACACGGGGGGGGGCGAACACTGAAGCTTTCTTT.

The chain is built from TRBV6-5 and TRBJ2-7, with D tentatively TRBD2 (6 bases). CDR1 and CDR2 (germline): MNHEY, SVGAGI. The CDR3 totals 15 residues. The V and J ends lost 4 bases and 2 bases respectively, with 15 bases between them. The DNA of the CDR3 is TGTGCCAGCAGTTCCCAGGGACTGGGTCCCTACGAGCAGTACTTC. Translating it yields CASSSQGLGPYEQYF.

The chain couples TRBV28 to TRBJ2-5, with 9 nucleotides matching TRBD1. The CDR3 consists of 15 residues. Germline CDR1 MDHEN, CDR2 SYDVKM. Losses at the gene ends were 6 bases for V and 6 bases for J; bases not matched to a gene: 11. CDR3 bases: TGTGCCAGCAGGCGTACAGGGGGCGAAATTAAGACCCAGTACTTC. It translates to CASRRTGGEIKTQYF. The whole variable domain, remainder taken from reference TRBV28 and TRBJ2-5, is DVKVTQSSRYLVKRTGEKVFLECVQDMDHENMFWYRQDPGLGLRLIYFSYDVKMKEKGDIPEGYSVSREKKERFSLILESASTNQTSMYLCASRRTGGEIKTQYFGPGTRLLVL.

The gene calls are TRBV10-3 and TRBJ2-7; 11 bases are shared with TRBD2. CDR1 is ENHRY and CDR2 is SYGVKD in the germline V gene. The ends lost 0 bases at V and 6 bases at J; junction bases unmatched: 4. This CDR3 has 15 residues. DNA for the CDR3: TGTGCCATCAGTGAGTCTAGCGGGAGGGCCACCGAGCAGTACTTC. This gives the protein CAISESSGRATEQYF.

The genes are TRBV29-1 and TRBJ2-1; TRBD1 is a possible D gene (6 bases). CDR3 size: 16 residues. Trimming shortened V by 4 bases and J by 4 bases, and 20 bases separated the two germline ends. Germline CDR1 reads SQVTM; CDR2 reads ANQGSEA. The chain's CDR3 is CSVGGGDSARYNEQFF. The DNA for the CDR3 is TGCAGCGTTGGAGGGGGAGACAGCGCCCGTTACAATGAGCAGTTCTTC.

This clone was recorded a few times. CDR3 protein: CASSSGLQEAFF. CDR3 nucleotide sequence: TGTGCCAGCAGCTCGGGACTCCAGGAAGCTTTCTTT. The chain joins TRBV7-9 to TRBJ1-1; maybe TRBD1 (5 bases). V lost 4 bases, J lost 8 bases, and 11 bases lay in between. The CDR3 has 12 residues. Germline assignment: CDR1 SEHNR and CDR2 FQNEAQ (reference sequence).

With regard to this clone: At one boundary the junction diverges from the germline segment, which might be a read error. The chain combines TRBV6-5 with TRBJ1-5; tentative D call: TRBD1 (5 bases). CDR3 length equals 15 residues. Germline V lookup: CDR1 MNHEY, CDR2 SVGAGI. The CDR3 DNA follows: TGTGCCAGCAGTTCCGGGGGGGGAAACAATCAGCTCCAGCATTTT. As protein: CASSSGGGNNQLQHF.

The V and J genes are TRBV7-8 and TRBJ1-5; a possible D gene is TRBD1 (5 bases). Trimming shortened V by 5 bases and J by 5 bases, and 16 bases separated the two germline ends. Germline V lookup: CDR1 SGHVS, CDR2 FQNEAQ. The CDR3 sequence is 15 residues long. This chain's CDR3 is CASSRSGGSDQPQHF. The CDR3 bases are TGTGCCAGCAGCCGTAGTGGGGGGTCTGATCAGCCCCAGCATTTT.

The V gene is TRBV27, the J gene TRBJ1-5; D is unresolved. CDR1 and CDR2 from the germline V gene are MNHEY and SMNVEV (reference sequence). The CDR3 contains 20 residues. Trimming left V 6 bases short and J 0 bases short, with 27 bases between. The CDR3: CASSEKAGQKNFYSNQPQHF. The DNA for the CDR3 is TGTGCCAGCAGCGAGAAAGCTGGGCAGAAAAATTTCTATAGCAATCAGCCCCAGCATTTT.

The rearrangement links TRBV19 to TRBJ2-7; 8 bases map to TRBD2. The CDR3 covers 16 residues. Trimming at V came to 1 base and at J to 3 bases, leaving 8 bases not matched to a gene. The germline V gene encodes CDR1 LNHDA and CDR2 SQIVND (reference sequence). Written as DNA, the CDR3 is TGTGCCAGTAGTATAGGGTCGACTAGCGAACTCTACGAGCAGTACTTC. Translation gives CASSIGSTSELYEQYF.

This clone was picked up one time. This sequence joins TRBV7-9 and TRBJ1-1, with D possibly matching TRBD1 (5 bases). In germline, CDR1 is SEHNR, CDR2 FQNEAQ (reference sequence). V was shortened by 0 bases and J by 2 bases, with 10 bases between the two germline ends. This CDR3 has 15 amino acids. DNA for the CDR3: TGTGCCAGCAGCTTAGCAGGGGTTGGAAACACTGAAGCTTTCTTT. Its translation is CASSLAGVGNTEAFF.

The rearrangement uses TRBV18 and TRBJ1-5, with TRBD1 identical over 7 bases. V was clipped by 3 bases and J by 4 bases; unmatched bases: 6. Germline CDR1 and CDR2: KGHSH and LQKENI. The CDR3 spans 15 residues. CDR3 DNA: TGTGCCAGCTCACCTAGCAGGGGGAGTAATCAGCCCCAGCATTTT. This encodes CASSPSRGSNQPQHF.

The CDR3 region has the DNA TGCGCCAGCAGCCCTAGCGGGGACATAGCAGATACGCAGTATTTT. Protein sequence: CASSPSGDIADTQYF. This rearrangement joins TRBV5-1 to TRBJ2-3; 9 bases map to TRBD2. The germline V gene has CDR1 SGHRS and CDR2 YFSETQ. CDR3 length equals 15 residues. J gave up 4 bases and V 4 bases, and 7 bases lay outside the gene matches.